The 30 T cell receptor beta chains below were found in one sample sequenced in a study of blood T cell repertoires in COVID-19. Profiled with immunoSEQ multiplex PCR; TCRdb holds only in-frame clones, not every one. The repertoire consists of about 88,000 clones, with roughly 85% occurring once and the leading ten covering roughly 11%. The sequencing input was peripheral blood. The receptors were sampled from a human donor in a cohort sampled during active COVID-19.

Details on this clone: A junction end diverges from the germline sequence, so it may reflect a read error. CDR3: CAISGTWTANYGYTF. The CDR3 bases are TGTGCGATCAGCGGCACCTGGACAGCTAACTATGGCTACACCTTC. This chain connects TRBV10-3 to TRBJ1-2; possible D gene TRBD1, 6 bases. Germline V gene lookup returns CDR1 ENHRY and CDR2 SYGVKD. This CDR3 is built from 15 residues.

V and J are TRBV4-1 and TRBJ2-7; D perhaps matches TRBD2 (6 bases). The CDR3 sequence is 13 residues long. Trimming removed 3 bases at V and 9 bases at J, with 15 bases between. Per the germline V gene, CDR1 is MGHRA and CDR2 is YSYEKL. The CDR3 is CASSQDVAGMQYF. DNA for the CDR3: TGCGCCAGCAGCCAGGATGTCGCGGGAATGCAGTACTTC.

The CDR3 protein is CASSGSGGAEPQHF. The CDR3 DNA follows: TGTGCCAGTAGTGGCTCAGGGGGCGCGGAGCCCCAGCATTTT. This chain joins TRBV19 and TRBJ1-5, with TRBD1 matching over 8 bases. The CDR3 spans 14 residues. V lost 5 bases, J lost 8 bases, and 8 bases stayed unmatched. Germline loops: CDR1 LNHDA, CDR2 SQIVND (reference sequence).

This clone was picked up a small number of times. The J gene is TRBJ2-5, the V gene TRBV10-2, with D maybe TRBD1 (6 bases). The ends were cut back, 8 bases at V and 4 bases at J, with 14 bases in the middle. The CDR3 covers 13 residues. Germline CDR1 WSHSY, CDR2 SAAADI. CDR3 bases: TGCGCCAGCTCGGACAGTGAGCTAGAGACCCAGTACTTC. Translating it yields CASSDSELETQYF.

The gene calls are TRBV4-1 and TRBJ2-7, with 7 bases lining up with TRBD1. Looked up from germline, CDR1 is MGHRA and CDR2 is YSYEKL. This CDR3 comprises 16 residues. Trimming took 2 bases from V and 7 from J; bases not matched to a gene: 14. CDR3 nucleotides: TGCGCCAGCAGCCAATCCAGACAGGGCCTCCCTAGGGAGCAGTACTTC. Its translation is CASSQSRQGLPREQYF.

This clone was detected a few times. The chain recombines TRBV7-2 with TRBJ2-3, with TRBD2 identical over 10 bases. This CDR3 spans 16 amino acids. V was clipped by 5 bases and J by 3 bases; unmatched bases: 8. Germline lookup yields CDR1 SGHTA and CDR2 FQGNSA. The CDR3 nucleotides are TGTGCCAGCAGCCCCAGCGGGGGGGCATATACAGATACGCAGTATTTT. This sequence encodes CASSPSGGAYTDTQYF.

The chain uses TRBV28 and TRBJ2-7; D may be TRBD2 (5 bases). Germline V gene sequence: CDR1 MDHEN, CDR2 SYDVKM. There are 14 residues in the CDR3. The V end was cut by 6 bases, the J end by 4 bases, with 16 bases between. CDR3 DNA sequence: TGTGCCAGCAGACCCGCGTTGGGGAGTTACGAGCAGTACTTC. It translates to CASRPALGSYEQYF.

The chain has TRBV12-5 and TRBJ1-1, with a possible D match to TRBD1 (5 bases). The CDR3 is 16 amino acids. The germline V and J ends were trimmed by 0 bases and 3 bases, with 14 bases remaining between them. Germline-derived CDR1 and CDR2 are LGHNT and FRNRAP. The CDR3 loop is CASGLVYQGGYTEAFF. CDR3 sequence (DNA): TGTGCTAGTGGTTTGGTGTATCAGGGAGGGTACACTGAAGCTTTCTTT.

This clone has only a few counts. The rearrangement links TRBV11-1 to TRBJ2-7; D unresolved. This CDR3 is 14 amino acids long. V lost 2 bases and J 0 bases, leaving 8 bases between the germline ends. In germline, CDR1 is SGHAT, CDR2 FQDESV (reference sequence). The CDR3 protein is CASSLQASSYEQYF. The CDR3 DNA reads TGTGCCAGCAGCTTACAGGCAAGCTCCTACGAGCAGTACTTC.

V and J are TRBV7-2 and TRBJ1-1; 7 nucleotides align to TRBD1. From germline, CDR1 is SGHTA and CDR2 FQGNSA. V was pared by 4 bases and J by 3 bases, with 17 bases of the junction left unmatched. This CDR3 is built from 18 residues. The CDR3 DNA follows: TGTGCCAGCAGCTCGCGGGACTTGGAGAGGGGGCGGTACACTGAAGCTTTCTTT. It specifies CASSSRDLERGRYTEAFF.

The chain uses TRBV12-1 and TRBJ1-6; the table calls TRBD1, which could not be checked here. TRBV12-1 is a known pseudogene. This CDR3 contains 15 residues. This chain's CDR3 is CASSLRVSYNSPLHF. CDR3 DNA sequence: TGTGCCAGCAGCCTCAGGGTCTCCTATAATTCACCCCTCCACTTT.

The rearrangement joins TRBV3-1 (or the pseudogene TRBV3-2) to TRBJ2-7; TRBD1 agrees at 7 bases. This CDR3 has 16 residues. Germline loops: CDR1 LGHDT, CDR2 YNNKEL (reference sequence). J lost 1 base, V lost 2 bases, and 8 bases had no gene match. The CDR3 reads CASSQNLQGPSYEQYF. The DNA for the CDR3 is TGTGCCAGCAGCCAAAACCTACAGGGGCCTTCCTACGAGCAGTACTTC.

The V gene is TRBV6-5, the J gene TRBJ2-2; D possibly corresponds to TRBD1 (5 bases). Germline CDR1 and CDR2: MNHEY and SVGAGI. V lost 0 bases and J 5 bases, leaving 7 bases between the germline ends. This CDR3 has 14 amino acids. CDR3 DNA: TGTGCCAGCAGTTACTCAGGGGTTACCGGGGAGCTGTTTTTT. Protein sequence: CASSYSGVTGELFF.

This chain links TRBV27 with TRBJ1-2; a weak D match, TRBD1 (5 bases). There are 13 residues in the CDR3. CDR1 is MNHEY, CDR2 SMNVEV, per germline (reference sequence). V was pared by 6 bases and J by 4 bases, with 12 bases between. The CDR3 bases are TGTGCCAGCAGCACGGGGACTTCCTATGGCTACACCTTC. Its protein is CASSTGTSYGYTF.

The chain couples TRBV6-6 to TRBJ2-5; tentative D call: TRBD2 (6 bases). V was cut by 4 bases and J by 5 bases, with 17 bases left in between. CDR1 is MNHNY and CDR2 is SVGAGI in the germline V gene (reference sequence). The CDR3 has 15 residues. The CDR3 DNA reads TGTGCCAGCAGTTCCCTAGGCGGGATGGGGGAGACCCAGTACTTC. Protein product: CASSSLGGMGETQYF.

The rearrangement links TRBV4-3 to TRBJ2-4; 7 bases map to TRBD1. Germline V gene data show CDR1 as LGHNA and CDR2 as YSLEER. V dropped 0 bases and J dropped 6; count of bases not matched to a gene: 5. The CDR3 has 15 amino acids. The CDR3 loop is CASSQDQQGTNIQYF. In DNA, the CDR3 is TGCGCCAGCAGCCAAGATCAACAGGGGACAAACATTCAGTACTTC.

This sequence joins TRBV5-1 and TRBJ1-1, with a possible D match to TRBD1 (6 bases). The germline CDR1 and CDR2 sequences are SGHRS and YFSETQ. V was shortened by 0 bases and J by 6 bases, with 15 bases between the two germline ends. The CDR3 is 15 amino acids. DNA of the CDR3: TGCGCCAGCAGCTTGGGAGGTCTCAGGGGTGCTGAAGCTTTCTTT. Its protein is CASSLGGLRGAEAFF.

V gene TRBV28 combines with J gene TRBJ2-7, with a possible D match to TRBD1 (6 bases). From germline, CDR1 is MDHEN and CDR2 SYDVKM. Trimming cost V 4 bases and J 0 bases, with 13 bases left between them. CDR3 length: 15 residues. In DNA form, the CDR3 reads TGTGCCAGCAGTTGGGGGCAGGCTAACTCCTACGAGCAGTACTTC. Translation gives CASSWGQANSYEQYF.

The CDR3 nucleotides are TGTGCCAGCACCCAGAGGGCGGGTAGCAATCAGCCCCAGCATTTT. Translated: CASTQRAGSNQPQHF. V usage is TRBV6-5 and J usage is TRBJ1-5, with D unclear. The CDR3 has 15 residues. CDR1 MNHEY and CDR2 SVGAGI come from the germline V gene. V lost 7 bases and J lost 0, with 13 bases in between.

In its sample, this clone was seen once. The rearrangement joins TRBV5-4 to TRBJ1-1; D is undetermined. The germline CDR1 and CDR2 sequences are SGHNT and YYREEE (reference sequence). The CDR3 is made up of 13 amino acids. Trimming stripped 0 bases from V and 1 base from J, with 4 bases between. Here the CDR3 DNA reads TGTGCCAGCAGCTTGGGGCCGAACACTGAAGCTTTCTTT. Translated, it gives CASSLGPNTEAFF.

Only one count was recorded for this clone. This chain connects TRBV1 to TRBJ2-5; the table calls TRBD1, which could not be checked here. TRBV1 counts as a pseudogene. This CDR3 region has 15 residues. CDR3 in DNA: TGCACCAGCAGCCAAACCAGACAGCCCCAAGAGACCCAGTACTTC. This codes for CTSSQTRQPQETQYF.

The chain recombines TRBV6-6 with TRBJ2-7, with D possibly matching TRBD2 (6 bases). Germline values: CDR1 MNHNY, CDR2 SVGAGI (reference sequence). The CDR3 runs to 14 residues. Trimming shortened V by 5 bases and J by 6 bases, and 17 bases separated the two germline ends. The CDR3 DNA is TGTGCCAGCAGTGGCACAGTTGTGGAGGGCGAGCAGTACTTC. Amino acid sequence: CASSGTVVEGEQYF.

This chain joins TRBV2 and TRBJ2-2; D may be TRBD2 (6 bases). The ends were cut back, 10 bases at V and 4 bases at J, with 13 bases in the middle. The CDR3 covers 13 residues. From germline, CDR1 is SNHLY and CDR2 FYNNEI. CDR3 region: CATTGVGTGELFF. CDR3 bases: TGTGCCACTACGGGGGTGGGCACCGGGGAGCTGTTTTTT. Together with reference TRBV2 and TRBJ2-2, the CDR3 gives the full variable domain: EPEVTQTPSHQVTQMGQEVILRCVPISNHLYFYWYRQILGQKVEFLVSFYNNEISEKSEIFDDQFSVERPDGSNFTLKIRSTKLEDSAMYFCATTGVGTGELFFGEGSRLTVL.

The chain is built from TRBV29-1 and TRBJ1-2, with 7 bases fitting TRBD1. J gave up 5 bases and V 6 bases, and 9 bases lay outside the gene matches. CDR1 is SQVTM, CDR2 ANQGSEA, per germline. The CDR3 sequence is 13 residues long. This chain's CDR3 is CSVLTGSEYGYTF. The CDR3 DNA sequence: TGCAGCGTCTTGACAGGGTCGGAGTATGGCTACACCTTC.

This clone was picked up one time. The chain's CDR3 is CASSRDRASNSPLHF. In DNA form, the CDR3 reads TGTGCCAGCAGCCGGGACAGAGCATCCAATTCACCCCTCCACTTT. The V call is TRBV3-1 (or the pseudogene TRBV3-2), the J call TRBJ1-6; TRBD1 aligns across 7 bases. With V trimmed by 4 bases and J by 7 bases, 7 bases remained unmatched. CDR1 is LGHDT and CDR2 is YNNKEL in the germline V gene (reference sequence). The CDR3 length is 15 residues.

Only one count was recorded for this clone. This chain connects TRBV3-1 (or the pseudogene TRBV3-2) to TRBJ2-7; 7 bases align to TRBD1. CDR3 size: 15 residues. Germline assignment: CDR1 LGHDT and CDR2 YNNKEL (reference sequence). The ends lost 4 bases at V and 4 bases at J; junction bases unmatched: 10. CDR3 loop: CASSPRDSGTYEQYF. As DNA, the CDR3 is TGTGCCAGCAGCCCCCGGGACAGCGGCACTTACGAGCAGTACTTC.

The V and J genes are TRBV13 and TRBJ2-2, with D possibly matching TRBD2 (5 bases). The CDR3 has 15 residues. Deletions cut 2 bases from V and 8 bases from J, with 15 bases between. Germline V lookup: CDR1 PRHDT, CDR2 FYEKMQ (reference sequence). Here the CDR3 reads CASSLNPMRGGELFF. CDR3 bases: TGTGCCAGCAGCTTAAACCCAATGCGAGGGGGGGAGCTGTTTTTT.

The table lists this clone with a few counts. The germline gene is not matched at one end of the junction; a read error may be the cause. CDR3 amino acids: CASSGGTSGPYEQYF. CDR3 nucleotide sequence: TGTGCTAGCAGCGGAGGGACTAGCGGGCCCTACGAGCAGTACTTC. The rearrangement uses TRBV7-7 and TRBJ2-7, with TRBD2 identical over 12 bases. CDR1 and CDR2 (germline): SSHAT, FNYEAQ (reference sequence). CDR3 length: 15 residues. The complete variable domain, with remaining parts taken from reference TRBV7-7 and TRBJ2-7, reads GAGVSQSPRYKVTKRGQDVTLRCDPISSHATLYWYQQALGQGPEFLTYFNYEAQPDKSGLPSDRFSAERPEGSISTLTIQRTEQRDSAMYRCASSGGTSGPYEQYFGPGTRLTVT.

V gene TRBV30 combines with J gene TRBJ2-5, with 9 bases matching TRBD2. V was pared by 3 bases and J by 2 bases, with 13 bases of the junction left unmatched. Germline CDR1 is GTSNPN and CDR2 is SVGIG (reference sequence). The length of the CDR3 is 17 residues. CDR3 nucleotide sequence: TGTGCCTGGAGAGGGGCACGGGCGGGAGGGCGTCAAGAGACCCAGTACTTC. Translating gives CAWRGARAGGRQETQYF.

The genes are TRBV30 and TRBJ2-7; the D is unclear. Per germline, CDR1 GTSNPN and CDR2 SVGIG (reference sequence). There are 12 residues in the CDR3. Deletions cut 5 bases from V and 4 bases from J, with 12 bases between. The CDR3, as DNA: TGTGCCTGGTCCAGGCAGAATTACGAGCAGTACTTC. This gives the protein CAWSRQNYEQYF.